This T cell receptor (beta chain) was recorded in a study of T cells in Graves' hyperthyroidism and ophthalmopathy. General study results and limits: A 13 V-J model separated ophthalmopathy from stable hyperthyroidism.

Authors of the study amplified TCR beta CDR3 regions from RNA transcripts. The HTBI primer set was used in a first-round RT-PCR of the TCR CDR3. TCRdb reprocessed the multiplex PCR reads with MiXCR, giving one entry per CDR3 protein. The sample has under 550,000 distinct CDR3 sequences, nearly 20% seen once; the top ten hold about half. Many counts were recorded for this clonotype. Its antigen is not identified. This CDR3 is built from 11 residues. Germline V CDR1 and CDR2: MNHEY, SVGEGT. V was shortened by 6 bases and J by 10 bases, with 10 bases between the two germline ends. This receptor was taken from a man between 35 and 55 years old with Graves' ophthalmopathy. This chain links TRBV6-2 or TRBV6-3 with TRBJ2-1; D perhaps matches TRBD2 (5 bases). The sequenced material came from blood. CDR3 sequence reads: CASRTDYEQFF. For the CDR3, the DNA is TGTGCCAGCAGGACTGACTACGAGCAGTTCTTC.